This T cell receptor (beta chain) was captured in a study of cytomegalovirus exposure and HLA in healthy donors. As for the study in general: Prior work identified about 120 million unique TCR beta sequences in some 200 million T cells. Study-wide results and caveats: In a later analysis, specific HLA alleles were associated with approximately 16,000 TCR beta sequences at a 0.05 false discovery rate. Apart from CMV serostatus, no immune exposure information was available. A later analysis by the authors found several of the most significant clusters apparently linked to common viral pathogens.

In the case of this clone: What it binds is unknown.

The PCR used 60 Vbeta and 13 Jbeta primers. Assay used: immunoSEQ multiplex PCR; TCRdb lists only in-frame clones, some missing. This table holds tens of thousands of clones, around 80% found once. There are 19 residues in the CDR3. V shed 4 bases and J 0 bases; nucleotides not matched to a gene: 15. CDR1 is SGHTA and CDR2 is FQGNSA in the germline V gene. The chain has TRBV7-2 and TRBJ1-5; 7 bases are shared with TRBD1. What was sequenced was PBMCs. The TCR originated in a woman in her thirties in good health and CMV-seronegative. The CDR3, as DNA: TGTGCCAGCAGCTCCCGAAAGGGGGTCGGGACAGATAGCAATCAGCCCCAGCATTTT. Encoded protein: CASSSRKGVGTDSNQPQHF.